A selection of T cell receptor beta chains follows, all from one sample in a study of T cell repertoires in cytomegalovirus infection. MiXCR, run by TCRdb on the reads, gives a single entry per CDR3 protein. Of fewer than 1,000,000 distinct CDR3 sequences detected, under 40% appear once; the ten largest clones hold around 15%. Their antigen targets remain unknown. The sequencing here drew on cultured CD8+ T cells from PBMCs, taken from culture after CMV antigen stimulation. The receptors shown here come from a human donor in good health (CMV status not recorded). Some clones in this sample may be carry-over from other donors' samples. Both conserved end residues are part of each CDR3. A D gene is named only where the DNA matches it firmly. Part of the rows lack a size; the others show once, few, many or a class for expanded clones.

d_call,clone_size,j_call,v_call,cdr3_aa,cdr3_nt
-,few,TRBJ2-1,TRBV6-4,CASSDSARPPYNEQFF,TGTGCCAGCAGTGACTCGGCCAGACCTCCCTACAATGAGCAGTTCTTC
TRBD1,once,TRBJ1-5,TRBV15,CATSRESGGRLQPQHF,TGTGCCACCAGCAGAGAGTCAGGGGGCCGTTTGCAGCCCCAGCATTTT
-,-,TRBJ1-2,TRBV27,CASSLWEGRNQDFHGYTF,TGTGCCAGCAGTTTATGGGAAGGCCGTAATCAAGATTTTCATGGCTACACCTTC
TRBD2,-,TRBJ2-1,TRBV27,CASKRTSGGRTYNEQFF,TGTGCCAGCAAAAGAACTAGCGGGGGGAGGACCTACAATGAGCAGTTCTTC
-,few,TRBJ2-5,TRBV6-5,CASWSGEFQETQYF,TGTGCCAGCTGGTCGGGGGAGTTTCAAGAGACCCAGTACTTC
-,-,TRBJ2-5,TRBV11-2,CATGATQYF,TGTGCCACAGGGGCAACCCAGTACTTC
-,-,TRBJ2-2,TRBV4-1,CASSPRKTVANTGELFF,TGCGCCAGCAGCCCTCGAAAGACCGTTGCGAACACCGGGGAGCTGTTTTTT
-,few,TRBJ2-5,TRBV12-3/TRBV12-4,CASSPYQGEETQYF,TGTGCCAGCAGTCCGTACCAGGGAGAAGAGACCCAGTACTTC
-,few,TRBJ2-1,TRBV27,CASSYGLSYNEQFF,TGTGCCAGCAGTTACGGACTGAGCTACAATGAGCAGTTCTTC
TRBD1,-,TRBJ2-1,TRBV19,CASSIFLLGQGMHEQFF,TGTGCCAGTAGTATCTTCCTTTTGGGACAGGGGATGCATGAGCAGTTCTTC
TRBD1,-,TRBJ2-7,TRBV6-1,CASSEVGTGLYEQYF,TGTGCCAGCAGTGAAGTGGGGACAGGTCTGTACGAGCAGTACTTC
TRBD1,many,TRBJ1-2,TRBV7-2,CASSLAGTGANYGYTF,TGTGCCAGCAGCTTAGCGGGGACAGGGGCTAACTATGGCTACACCTTC
TRBD2,many,TRBJ2-3,TRBV7-2,CASSRRSGTSGGSTDTQYF,TGTGCCAGCAGCCGCCGTTCCGGGACTAGCGGGGGGAGCACAGATACGCAGTATTTT
-,-,TRBJ2-1,TRBV6-1,CASSSGPGEQFF,TGTGCCAGCAGCTCAGGGCCCGGGGAGCAGTTCTTC
-,-,TRBJ2-7,TRBV20-1,CSAYTGESYEQYF,TGCAGTGCTTATACCGGGGAGAGCTACGAGCAGTACTTC
-,-,TRBJ1-3,TRBV7-6,CASSLASGPIRNTIYF,TGTGCCAGCAGCTTAGCGTCGGGGCCGATACGAAACACCATATATTTT
-,-,TRBJ1-3,TRBV6-1,CASTLGFGNTIYF,TGTGCCAGCACCCTTGGATTTGGAAACACCATATATTTT
TRBD1,-,TRBJ2-7,TRBV5-4,CASSGGQGPFSYEQYF,TGTGCCAGCAGCGGCGGACAGGGACCTTTCTCCTACGAGCAGTACTTC
-,few,TRBJ1-4,TRBV6-2/TRBV6-3,CASRQGSEKLFF,TGTGCCAGCAGACAGGGCAGTGAAAAACTGTTTTTT
-,-,TRBJ2-5,TRBV14,CVSSQVRSQETQYF,TGTGTCAGCAGCCAAGTCCGAAGTCAAGAGACCCAGTACTTC
TRBD1,few,TRBJ2-3,TRBV6-2/TRBV6-3,CASSYPNRIKGTGDPDTQYF,TGTGCCAGCAGTTACCCAAATAGGATCAAGGGGACAGGGGACCCAGATACGCAGTATTTT
-,-,TRBJ2-1,TRBV7-7,CASSYRMHPSYNEQFF,TGTGCTAGCAGCTACCGTATGCACCCTTCCTACAATGAGCAGTTCTTC
-,few,TRBJ2-7,TRBV7-9,CASFGESYEQYF,TGTGCCAGCTTCGGGGAGTCCTACGAGCAGTACTTC
-,-,TRBJ1-1,TRBV5-8,CASTLWGAGEAFF,TGTGCCAGCACCCTGTGGGGCGCGGGGGAAGCTTTCTTT
TRBD1,many,TRBJ2-2,TRBV27,CASSFKGGRNTGELFF,TGTGCCAGCAGTTTCAAAGGGGGCAGGAACACCGGGGAGCTGTTTTTT
-,-,TRBJ1-4,TRBV4-3,CASSHLSVEGGNEKLFF,TGCGCCAGCAGCCACCTAAGTGTCGAGGGAGGTAATGAAAAACTGTTTTTT
-,-,TRBJ1-2,TRBV4-3,CASSQVQGGNYGYTF,TGCGCCAGCAGCCAAGTACAGGGCGGGAACTATGGCTACACCTTC
TRBD2,-,TRBJ2-3,TRBV5-1,CASSLGEGAGVTDTQYF,TGCGCCAGCAGCTTGGGCGAGGGAGCGGGAGTCACAGATACGCAGTATTTT
-,-,TRBJ1-1,TRBV6-5,CASSYDQVNTEAFF,TGTGCCAGCAGTTACGACCAGGTGAACACTGAAGCTTTCTTT
-,few,TRBJ2-3,TRBV19,CASSMAEDTQYF,TGTGCCAGTAGTATGGCGGAAGATACGCAGTATTTT
TRBD2,few,TRBJ2-1,TRBV12-3/TRBV12-4,CASTSAGGPGNEQFF,TGTGCCAGCACATCAGCGGGGGGGCCGGGGAATGAGCAGTTCTTC
TRBD2,few,TRBJ2-7,TRBV6-5,CASSYGTSGEQYF,TGTGCCAGCAGTTACGGGACTAGTGGCGAGCAGTACTTC
-,once,TRBJ2-1,TRBV5-1,CASSKGQTGGEQFF,TGCGCCAGCAGCAAGGGACAGACCGGGGGTGAGCAGTTCTTC
-,-,TRBJ1-1,TRBV7-9,CASSSTGIMNTEAFF,TGTGCCAGCAGCTCTACAGGTATAATGAACACTGAAGCTTTCTTT
-,few,TRBJ2-3,TRBV2,CASSVPVTGSVPLTDTQYF,TGTGCCAGCAGTGTACCCGTGACAGGTTCCGTTCCGCTCACAGATACGCAGTATTTT
TRBD2,few,TRBJ2-3,TRBV7-9,CASSLDPTGGKDTQYF,TGTGCCAGCAGCTTAGATCCGACGGGGGGGAAAGATACGCAGTATTTT
TRBD2,few,TRBJ2-5,TRBV7-3,CASSFLGTSGETQYF,TGTGCCAGCAGCTTCCTTGGGACTAGCGGAGAGACCCAGTACTTC